Following are 3 T cell receptor beta chains from one sample sequenced in a study of CD8 T cells in ankylosing spondylitis. Findings and caveats of the study: Ankylosing spondylitis blood appeared to be characterized by a TCR beta motif of under 10 highly homologous variants.

These receptors lack a known antigen. TCRdb itself ran the 5' RACE reads through MiXCR, one entry per CDR3 protein. The repertoire holds about 540,000 distinct CDR3 sequences, approximately 12% seen once, with under 7.5% in the top ten. Sequenced sample: blood, either unsorted or a sorted T cell fraction (not recorded which). These TCRs come from a male donor with ankylosing spondylitis.

This sequence joins TRBV11-3 and TRBJ1-2, with D perhaps TRBD1 (6 bases). Germline values: CDR1 SGHNT, CDR2 YENEEA. The CDR3 consists of 16 residues. V gave up 1 base and J gave up 3 bases, with 15 bases separating them. This CDR3 is CASSLGQDRIYYGYTF. CDR3 bases: TGTGCCAGCAGCTTAGGCCAGGACAGAATTTACTATGGCTACACCTTC.

The chain links TRBV9 to TRBJ1-5, with TRBD1 as a possible D gene (5 bases). The CDR3 consists of 16 residues. Germline V CDR1 and CDR2: SGDLS, YYNGEE. V was clipped by 4 bases and J by 2 bases, with 16 bases between them. The CDR3 reads CASSSNTGSGNQPQHF. The CDR3 nucleotides are TGTGCCAGCAGCTCGAATACAGGATCCGGCAATCAGCCCCAGCATTTT. The variable domain in full, completed from reference TRBV9 and TRBJ1-5, reads DSGVTQTPKHLITATGQRVTLRCSPRSGDLSVYWYQQSLDQGLQFLIQYYNGEERAKGNILERFSAQQFPDLHSELNLSSLELGDSALYFCASSSNTGSGNQPQHFGDGTRLSIL.

This chain links TRBV2 with TRBJ1-6; 12 nucleotides match TRBD1. V gave up 8 bases and J gave up 10 bases; unmatched junction bases: 6. The germline V gene encodes CDR1 SNHLY and CDR2 FYNNEI. This CDR3 contains 14 residues. CDR3 residues: CASLGTGGRSPLHF. DNA for the CDR3: TGTGCCAGCTTGGGGACAGGGGGCAGGTCACCCCTCCACTTT.